Listed below are T cell receptor beta chains from one sample, sequenced in a study of T-cell memory formation after mild COVID-19. TCRdb processed the 5' RACE reads anew with MiXCR; each CDR3 protein has one entry. The data contain approximately 410,000 distinct CDR3 sequences, about 22% of them singletons. Sequencing was carried out using PBMCs or a T cell subset sorted from them (not recorded which). These receptor sequences come from an adult woman who had mild COVID-19 (a few samples of this study predate the infection). Cell type and time point are not known. CDR3s include the opening cysteine and the closing phenylalanine or tryptophan. Fields, in order: V gene, J gene, clone size, D gene, CDR3 DNA, CDR3 protein. The D gene is left open where the match is weak. For some rows the clone size is stated as once, few or many, or as a class when expanded; others skip it.

v_call: TRBV3-1
j_call: TRBJ1-6
clone_size: few
d_call: .
cdr3_nt: TGTGCCAGCAGCCCCAGGGGACCAATCGGGAGTAATTCACCCCTCCACTTT
cdr3_aa: CASSPRGPIGSNSPLHF

v_call: TRBV6-5
j_call: TRBJ2-7
clone_size: .
d_call: .
cdr3_nt: TGTGCCAGCAGTTACCGGGCCAGGGGGGCCTACGAGCAGTACTTC
cdr3_aa: CASSYRARGAYEQYF

v_call: TRBV24-1
j_call: TRBJ2-7
clone_size: many
d_call: TRBD2
cdr3_nt: TGTGCCACCAGTGATTCCGGGAGGGGATCCTACGAGCAGTACTTC
cdr3_aa: CATSDSGRGSYEQYF

v_call: TRBV5-1
j_call: TRBJ1-1
clone_size: .
d_call: TRBD1
cdr3_nt: TGCGCCAGCAGCTTGCCAGGGGGCTACACTGAAGCTTTCTTT
cdr3_aa: CASSLPGGYTEAFF

v_call: TRBV12-3/TRBV12-4
j_call: TRBJ2-5
clone_size: .
d_call: TRBD1
cdr3_nt: TGTGCCAGCAGGGCCCTTACAGGGGGCAACACCAAGTACTTC
cdr3_aa: CASRALTGGNTKYF

v_call: TRBV7-9
j_call: TRBJ2-3
clone_size: .
d_call: TRBD2
cdr3_nt: TGTGCCAGCAGCTTACCCGGGACTAGCGGCACAGATACGCAGTATTTT
cdr3_aa: CASSLPGTSGTDTQYF

v_call: TRBV5-1
j_call: TRBJ1-2
clone_size: .
d_call: TRBD1
cdr3_nt: TGCGCCAGCAGCACCTCCTCCGGGACAGTGGGCTATGGCTACACCTTC
cdr3_aa: CASSTSSGTVGYGYTF

v_call: TRBV20-1
j_call: TRBJ2-3
clone_size: few
d_call: .
cdr3_nt: TGCAGTGCTAGTCAGGTCACAGATACGCAGTATTTT
cdr3_aa: CSASQVTDTQYF

v_call: TRBV20-1
j_call: TRBJ2-1
clone_size: .
d_call: TRBD2
cdr3_nt: TGCAGTGCCCCGAGATTGGCTAGCGGATACAATGAGCAGTTCTTC
cdr3_aa: CSAPRLASGYNEQFF

v_call: TRBV25-1
j_call: TRBJ2-1
clone_size: few
d_call: TRBD2
cdr3_nt: TGTGCCAGCACCCAGAGCGGGGTAGCCTACAATGAGCAGTTCTTC
cdr3_aa: CASTQSGVAYNEQFF

v_call: TRBV9
j_call: TRBJ1-2
clone_size: .
d_call: TRBD1
cdr3_nt: TGTGCCAGCAACCGAGCGGGGACAGCATATGGCTACACCTTC
cdr3_aa: CASNRAGTAYGYTF

v_call: TRBV7-9
j_call: TRBJ1-2
clone_size: few
d_call: .
cdr3_nt: TGTGCCAGCAGCCCCCCCAGCACAGGGAACTATGGCTACACCTTC
cdr3_aa: CASSPPSTGNYGYTF

v_call: TRBV7-9
j_call: TRBJ1-1
clone_size: .
d_call: .
cdr3_nt: TGTGCCATCCATGTTAGGCAAGAAGGTGAAGCTTTCTTT
cdr3_aa: CAIHVRQEGEAFF

v_call: TRBV6-1
j_call: TRBJ2-2
clone_size: many
d_call: TRBD1
cdr3_nt: TGTGCCAGCAGTTTAACAGGGGCCGGGGAGCTGTTTTTT
cdr3_aa: CASSLTGAGELFF

v_call: TRBV5-1
j_call: TRBJ1-4
clone_size: few
d_call: TRBD1
cdr3_nt: TGCGCCAGCAGCTTGGCCTCTCGGACAGGGGCTAATGAAAAACTGTTTTTT
cdr3_aa: CASSLASRTGANEKLFF

v_call: TRBV7-2
j_call: TRBJ1-6
clone_size: .
d_call: .
cdr3_nt: TGTGCCACCAGCCTCTCCTATAATTCACCCCTCCACTTT
cdr3_aa: CATSLSYNSPLHF

v_call: TRBV11-2
j_call: TRBJ2-1
clone_size: .
d_call: TRBD2
cdr3_nt: TGTGCCAGCAGATCCAGTCGGGGGGGATCCACCTACAATGAGCAGTTCTTC
cdr3_aa: CASRSSRGGSTYNEQFF

v_call: TRBV7-9
j_call: TRBJ2-2
clone_size: few
d_call: TRBD2
cdr3_nt: TGTGCCAGCCACCTAGCGGCGGGGGAGCTGTTTTTT
cdr3_aa: CASHLAAGELFF

v_call: TRBV3-1
j_call: TRBJ2-5
clone_size: .
d_call: .
cdr3_nt: TGTGCCAGCAGCGCCCGACAGGAATATCGGGGACAAGAGACCCAGTACTTC
cdr3_aa: CASSARQEYRGQETQYF

v_call: TRBV11-1
j_call: TRBJ1-1
clone_size: many
d_call: .
cdr3_nt: TGTGCCAGCAGCTTAGGCGCCCCGTATGAAGCTTTCTTT
cdr3_aa: CASSLGAPYEAFF

v_call: TRBV30
j_call: TRBJ2-7
clone_size: .
d_call: TRBD1
cdr3_nt: TGTGCCTGGAGTGTGTTGGGGACAGGGGGCGCCGAGCAGTACTTC
cdr3_aa: CAWSVLGTGGAEQYF

v_call: TRBV29-1
j_call: TRBJ2-7
clone_size: few
d_call: TRBD1
cdr3_nt: TGCAGCGTTGACATGGCAGGGGGCCTCGAGCAGTACTTC
cdr3_aa: CSVDMAGGLEQYF

v_call: TRBV7-7
j_call: TRBJ1-2
clone_size: .
d_call: .
cdr3_nt: TGTGCCAGCAGCTTTGGCAGCCCTCATGGCTACACCTTC
cdr3_aa: CASSFGSPHGYTF

v_call: TRBV25-1
j_call: TRBJ2-7
clone_size: .
d_call: TRBD2
cdr3_nt: TGTGCCAGCAGTGTTAGCGGGGCCCACGAGCAGTACTTC
cdr3_aa: CASSVSGAHEQYF

v_call: TRBV6-2/TRBV6-3
j_call: TRBJ2-3
clone_size: .
d_call: TRBD2
cdr3_nt: TGTGCCAGCAGTTACTCTCGCATTAGCGGGACGATTGATGATACGCAGTATTTT
cdr3_aa: CASSYSRISGTIDDTQYF

v_call: TRBV24-1
j_call: TRBJ2-1
clone_size: .
d_call: TRBD2
cdr3_nt: TGTGCCACCAGTGCCGGACTAGCGCTGACCTACAATGAGCAGTTCTTC
cdr3_aa: CATSAGLALTYNEQFF

v_call: TRBV6-2/TRBV6-3
j_call: TRBJ2-7
clone_size: .
d_call: TRBD2
cdr3_nt: TGTGCCAGCATAACTAGCGGGGGGACGAGCTCCTACGAGCAGTACTTC
cdr3_aa: CASITSGGTSSYEQYF

v_call: TRBV9
j_call: TRBJ1-6
clone_size: .
d_call: .
cdr3_nt: TGTGCCAGCAGCGAACACCCTTCGGATAATTCACCCCTCCACTTT
cdr3_aa: CASSEHPSDNSPLHF

v_call: TRBV20-1
j_call: TRBJ2-5
clone_size: few
d_call: TRBD2
cdr3_nt: TGCAGTGCCCCTATAGCGGGGATTCTGAAGACCCAGTACTTC
cdr3_aa: CSAPIAGILKTQYF

v_call: TRBV24-1
j_call: TRBJ2-7
clone_size: few
d_call: .
cdr3_nt: TGTGCCACCAGTGATGCTACCGGGGCCTCCTACGAGCAGTACTTC
cdr3_aa: CATSDATGASYEQYF

v_call: TRBV9
j_call: TRBJ2-2
clone_size: few
d_call: .
cdr3_nt: TGTGCCAGCAGCGTCCAGGGGACCGGGGAGCTGTTTTTT
cdr3_aa: CASSVQGTGELFF

v_call: TRBV12-3/TRBV12-4
j_call: TRBJ2-1
clone_size: few
d_call: .
cdr3_nt: TGTGCCAGCAGAGGAAAGGACAATGAGCAGTTCTTC
cdr3_aa: CASRGKDNEQFF

v_call: TRBV10-3
j_call: TRBJ2-7
clone_size: .
d_call: .
cdr3_nt: TGTGCCATCAGTGAGCCGGCGGCCAGGGTGAATGAGCAGTACTTC
cdr3_aa: CAISEPAARVNEQYF

v_call: TRBV6-2/TRBV6-3
j_call: TRBJ1-2
clone_size: .
d_call: .
cdr3_nt: TGTGCCAGCAGTTACGCCCGGGGGCCGGGCTATGGCTACACCTTC
cdr3_aa: CASSYARGPGYGYTF

v_call: TRBV7-9
j_call: TRBJ2-5
clone_size: many
d_call: .
cdr3_nt: TGTGCCAGCAGCTTCGCAGGGGAAGAGACCCAGTACTTC
cdr3_aa: CASSFAGEETQYF

v_call: TRBV5-1
j_call: TRBJ2-7
clone_size: few
d_call: .
cdr3_nt: TGCGCCAGCAGCTTGATCAGCGGACCCTACGAGCAGTACTTC
cdr3_aa: CASSLISGPYEQYF